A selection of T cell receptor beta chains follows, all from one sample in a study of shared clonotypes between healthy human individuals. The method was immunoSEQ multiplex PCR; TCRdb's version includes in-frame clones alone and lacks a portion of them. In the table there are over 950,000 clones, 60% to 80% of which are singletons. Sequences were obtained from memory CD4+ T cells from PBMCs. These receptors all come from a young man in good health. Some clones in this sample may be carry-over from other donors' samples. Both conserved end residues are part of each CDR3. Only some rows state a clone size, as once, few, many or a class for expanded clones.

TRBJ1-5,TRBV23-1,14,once,CASSQSSWPEPQHF
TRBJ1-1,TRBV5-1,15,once,CASSLAGPGNTEAFF
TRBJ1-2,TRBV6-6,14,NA,CASRTGTGNYGYTF
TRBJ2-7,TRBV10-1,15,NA,CASRAGTSVSYEQYF
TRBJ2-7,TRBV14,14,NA,CASSQVGAVHEQYF
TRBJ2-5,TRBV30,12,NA,CASSASVGEQYF
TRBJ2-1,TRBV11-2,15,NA,CASSLWRRNLNEQFF
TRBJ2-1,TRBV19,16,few,CASSIHFELADNEQFF
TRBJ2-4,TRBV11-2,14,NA,CASSLAITENIQYF
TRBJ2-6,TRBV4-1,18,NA,CASSLPRSSASGANVLTF
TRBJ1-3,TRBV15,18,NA,CATSRDGISADSGNTIYF
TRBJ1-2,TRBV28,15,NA,CASSLTDRPYYGYTF
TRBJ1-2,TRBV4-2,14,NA,CASSQERGRYGYTF
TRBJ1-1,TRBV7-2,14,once,CASRSDRLATEAFF
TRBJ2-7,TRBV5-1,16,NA,CASSLVPTSGSYEQYF
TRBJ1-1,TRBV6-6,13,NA,CASSYSWGAEAFF
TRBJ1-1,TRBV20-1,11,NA,CSASGDTEAFF
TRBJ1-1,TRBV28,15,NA,CASSFAGLSYTEAFF
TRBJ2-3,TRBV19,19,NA,CASSRTGLAGISFEDTQYF
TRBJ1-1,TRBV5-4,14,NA,CASGIEIGYTEAFF
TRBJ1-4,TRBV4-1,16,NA,CASSPANRGGVEKLFF
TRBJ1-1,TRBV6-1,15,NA,CASTSRTGFWTEAFF
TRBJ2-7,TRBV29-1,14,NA,CSASVGLNSYEQYF
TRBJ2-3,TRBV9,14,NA,CASSPIGGTDTQYF
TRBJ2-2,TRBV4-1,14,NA,CASRPPGGSGELFF
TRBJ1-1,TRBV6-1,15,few,CASSWQGAADGEAFF
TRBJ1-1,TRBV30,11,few,CAWSSGFEAFF
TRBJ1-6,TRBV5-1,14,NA,CASSSGSDSAPLHF
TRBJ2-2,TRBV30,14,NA,CAWRALGNTGELFF
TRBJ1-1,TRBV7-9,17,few,CASSLVGKASMNTEAFF
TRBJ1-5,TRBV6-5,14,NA,CASSPSNGEQPQHF
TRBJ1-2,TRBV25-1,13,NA,CASRDRENYGYTF
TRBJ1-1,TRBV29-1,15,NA,CSVRTGPSMNTEAFF
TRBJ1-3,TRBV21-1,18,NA,CASSKKEPPGWTGNTIYF
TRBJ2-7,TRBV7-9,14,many,CASSLDGNPTSQYF
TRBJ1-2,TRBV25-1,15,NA,CASTWSGSSNYGYTF
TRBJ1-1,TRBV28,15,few,CASSLIPSENTEAFF
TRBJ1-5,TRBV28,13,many,CASRGQGGEPQHF
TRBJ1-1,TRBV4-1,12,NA,CASSQTNTEAFF
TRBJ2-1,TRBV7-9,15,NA,CASTSALSSYNEQFF
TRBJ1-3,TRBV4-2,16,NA,CASSRPPGGSGNTIYF
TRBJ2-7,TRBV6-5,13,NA,CASRSPRVNEQYF
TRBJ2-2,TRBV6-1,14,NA,CASSSQGNTGELFF
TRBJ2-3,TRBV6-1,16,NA,CASSEDVSRGVGTQYF
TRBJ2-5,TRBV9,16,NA,CASSVGAGGRGETQYF
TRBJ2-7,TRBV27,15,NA,CASSLRWDSSYEQYF
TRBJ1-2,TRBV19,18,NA,CASSIDLGSRTKVDGYTF